This TCR beta chain was documented in a study of cytomegalovirus exposure and HLA in healthy donors. Study-wide results and limits: A prior analysis recorded that most TCR beta V segments were productive about 87% or about 30% of the time. TCR association rates varied by HLA locus in a later analysis, with DRB1 highest and HLA-C lowest.

Remarks on this clone: The antigen is not known.

V dropped 6 bases and J dropped 9 bases, with 11 bases sitting between them. CDR3 size: 11 residues. Germline CDR1 is SNHLY and CDR2 is FYNNEI. 60 Vbeta and 13 Jbeta primers were used in PCR. Data came from immunoSEQ multiplex PCR; TCRdb stores just in-frame clones and leaves some out. The sample contains roughly 140,000 clones, more than 70% of which appear only once. Material: PBMCs. The receptor was isolated from a woman between 40 and 50 years old in good health and CMV-seronegative. The chain links TRBV2 to TRBJ1-1; D possibly corresponds to TRBD1 (5 bases). This CDR3 is CASRKTDQAFF. For the CDR3, the DNA is TGTGCCAGCAGAAAGACAGATCAAGCTTTCTTT.